What follows are 14 T cell receptor beta chains derived from one specimen sequenced in a study of blood T cells in healthy people across ages. A sample-barcoded 5' primer and a J-beta primer mix were used in a second PCR of roughly 6 to 11 cycles. One entry per CDR3 protein results from TCRdb running MiXCR on the 5' RACE reads. The table records 1.5 million to 2 million distinct CDR3 sequences, around 48% of them present only once. Source material: blood. The receptors were sampled from a woman aged 40 to 50 in good health.

In its sample, this clonotype was seen a few times. The chain combines TRBV20-1 with TRBJ2-5, with unresolved D. Per germline, CDR1 DFQATT and CDR2 SNEGSKA (reference sequence). This CDR3 is built from 16 residues. Deletions cut 3 bases from V and 4 bases from J, with 21 bases between. As DNA, the CDR3 is TGCAGTGCTAGCCCACCCCGGCTGGGTCCCCGAGAGACCCAGTACTTC. The encoded protein is CSASPPRLGPRETQYF.

This chain uses TRBV20-1 with TRBJ1-5; TRBD1 matches at 7 bases. Trimming took 6 bases from V and 4 from J; bases not matched to a gene: 9. Looked up from germline, CDR1 is DFQATT and CDR2 is SNEGSKA (reference sequence). The CDR3 is 14 residues long. The CDR3 loop reads CSAPVTGKNQPQHF. The DNA for the CDR3 is TGCAGTGCCCCCGTGACAGGGAAAAATCAGCCCCAGCATTTT.

The rearrangement joins TRBV7-6 to TRBJ2-3; 7 bases match TRBD2. The CDR3 has 16 amino acids. Germline V gene sequence: CDR1 SGHVS, CDR2 FNYEAQ. The ends lost 1 base at V and 6 bases at J; junction bases unmatched: 10. The CDR3 region is CASSLVGGPSFDTQYF. The DNA of the CDR3 is TGTGCCAGCAGCTTAGTGGGAGGGCCCTCCTTCGATACGCAGTATTTT.

This clonotype was seen more than once but under ten times. The chain has TRBV20-1 and TRBJ2-1; D might be TRBD1 (5 bases). CDR3 size: 14 residues. V gave up 4 bases and J gave up 5 bases, with 15 bases separating them. The germline CDR1 and CDR2 sequences are DFQATT and SNEGSKA (reference sequence). CDR3 bases: TGCAGTGCTACCGACAGAACGAGAAACAATGAGCAGTTCTTC. Translated: CSATDRTRNNEQFF.

The gene calls are TRBV5-1 and TRBJ2-5; 7 bases fit TRBD2. This CDR3 has 15 amino acids. Trimming cost V 0 bases and J 3 bases; bases outside gene matches: 5. CDR1 and CDR2 (germline): SGHRS, YFSETQ. The CDR3 loop is CASSLVASGKETQYF. In DNA form, the CDR3 reads TGCGCCAGCAGCTTGGTGGCTAGCGGTAAAGAGACCCAGTACTTC.

The V and J genes are TRBV3-1 and TRBJ2-5; 7 bases line up with TRBD1. The better agreement between TRBJ2-7 and the DNA end casts doubt on the J call. The CDR3 runs to 16 residues. The germline CDR1 and CDR2 sequences are LGHDT and YNNKEL (reference sequence). The CDR3 DNA reads as TGTGCCAGCAGCTTCCCACGGACAGGACCAATGTACGAGCAGTACTTC. This sequence encodes CASSFPRTGPMYEQYF.

This clonotype was counted only a few times. CDR3 region: CASRPALGGEQRDTQYF. CDR3 coding DNA: TGTGCCAGCAGGCCCGCCCTTGGCGGGGAGCAGAGAGATACGCAGTATTTT. The chain links TRBV7-9 to TRBJ2-3; tentative D call: TRBD2 (6 bases). This CDR3 spans 17 amino acids. V lost 6 bases and J 5 bases, leaving 24 bases between the germline ends. Germline CDR1 SEHNR, CDR2 FQNEAQ (reference sequence).

The gene calls are TRBV7-9 and TRBJ1-1; 9 bases fit TRBD1. The CDR3 runs to 14 residues. V shed 8 bases and J 6 bases; nucleotides not matched to a gene: 10. Per germline, CDR1 SEHNR and CDR2 FQNEAQ (reference sequence). CDR3 protein: CASGMDRGRSEAFF. The CDR3 nucleotides read TGTGCCAGCGGCATGGACAGGGGACGGTCTGAAGCTTTCTTT.

This chain uses TRBV7-9 with TRBJ2-1, with D unclear. The CDR3 extends over 14 amino acids. Trimming pared 1 base from V and 6 bases from J, leaving 10 bases between. The germline gives CDR1 SEHNR, CDR2 FQNEAQ (reference sequence). The CDR3 sequence: CASSLGSAFNEQFF. DNA for the CDR3: TGTGCCAGCAGCTTAGGGTCAGCCTTCAATGAGCAGTTCTTC.

This clonotype was seen more than once but under ten times. The chain joins TRBV11-2 to TRBJ2-4; D could derive from TRBD1 or TRBD2 (7 bases each). The DNA end favors TRBJ2-7, so the J call may be wrong. The CDR3 extends over 15 amino acids. From germline, CDR1 is SGHAT and CDR2 FQNNGV. This chain's CDR3 is CASSSRGQGEYEQYF. The CDR3 nucleotides read TGTGCCAGCAGCTCGCGGGGGCAGGGGGAATACGAGCAGTACTTC.

V gene TRBV6-1 combines with J gene TRBJ2-1; tentatively, D is TRBD2 (5 bases). V lost 8 bases and J lost 10, with 18 bases in between. The CDR3 runs 13 residues. CDR1 is MNHNS, CDR2 SASEGT, per germline. CDR3 protein: CASQDWATLEQFF. DNA for the CDR3: TGTGCCAGCCAGGACTGGGCCACACTCGAGCAGTTCTTC.

This clonotype has only one observation. The V call is TRBV4-1, the J call TRBJ1-1; 8 nucleotides line up with TRBD1. Germline CDR1 and CDR2: MGHRA and YSYEKL. This CDR3 region has 15 residues. V shed 1 base, J shed 4 bases, and the junction held 5 bases outside the gene matches. Here the CDR3 DNA reads TGCGCCAGCAGCCAAGTGGACAGGGTAGGCACTGAAGCTTTCTTT. Amino acids: CASSQVDRVGTEAFF.

This clonotype was seen at least ten times. This chain links TRBV29-1 with TRBJ1-2; D remains unclear. The V end was cut by 4 bases, the J end by 4 bases, with 10 bases between. The CDR3 runs to 12 residues. Germline CDR1 reads SQVTM; CDR2 reads ANQGSEA. Here the CDR3 DNA reads TGCAGCGTTGGCCCTGACGGCTATGGCTACACCTTC. Translation: CSVGPDGYGYTF.

This clonotype was counted once. The J gene is TRBJ2-1, the V gene TRBV20-1; TRBD2 is a possible D gene (5 bases). The J call may be wrong; the DNA end is better matched by TRBJ2-7. From germline, CDR1 is DFQATT and CDR2 SNEGSKA (reference sequence). This CDR3 contains 15 residues. CDR3 amino acids: CSARGERHSYNEQYF. The DNA for the CDR3 is TGCAGTGCTAGAGGAGAGCGGCACTCCTACAATGAGCAGTACTTC.